This is a list of T cell receptor beta chains from one sample in a study of blood T cell repertoires in COVID-19. The data were produced by immunoSEQ multiplex PCR, yet TCRdb's version contains in-frame clones alone and is incomplete. The table lists about 230,000 clones, 87% of them singletons. Material: PBMCs or T cells enriched from blood (not recorded which). Receptors originate from a man aged 25-45 years who had recovered from COVID-19. CDR3s include the opening cysteine and the closing phenylalanine or tryptophan. A D gene is named only where the DNA matches it firmly. Size is stated for part of the rows, as once, few or many counts, or as a class when the clone is expanded.

CDR3 protein: CASSPALRVGTEAFF
CDR3 DNA: TGTGCCAGCAGTCCAGCCCTCAGGGTGGGGACTGAAGCTTTCTTT
J gene: TRBJ1-1
clone size: -
V gene: TRBV6-5
D gene: -

CDR3 protein: CASSLDPNSRGELFF
CDR3 DNA: TGCGCCAGCAGCTTGGACCCCAACAGTCGCGGGGAGCTGTTTTTT
J gene: TRBJ2-2
clone size: -
V gene: TRBV5-1
D gene: -

CDR3 protein: CASRNGQRNQPQHF
CDR3 DNA: TGTGCCAGCAGAAACGGACAGCGCAATCAGCCCCAGCATTTT
J gene: TRBJ1-5
clone size: few
V gene: TRBV28
D gene: -

CDR3 protein: CASSRQARSGNTIYF
CDR3 DNA: TGTGCCAGCAGCCGACAGGCCAGATCTGGAAACACCATATATTTT
J gene: TRBJ1-3
clone size: -
V gene: TRBV2
D gene: -

CDR3 protein: CASSLQRGVHGYTF
CDR3 DNA: TGTGCCAGCAGCCTACAGCGGGGGGTCCATGGCTACACCTTC
J gene: TRBJ1-2
clone size: -
V gene: TRBV7-3
D gene: -

CDR3 protein: CASSAGQAASYEQYF
CDR3 DNA: TGTGCCAGCAGCGCGGGACAGGCCGCCTCCTACGAGCAGTACTTC
J gene: TRBJ2-7
clone size: -
V gene: TRBV9
D gene: TRBD1

CDR3 protein: CASSESRGLQETQYF
CDR3 DNA: TGTGCCAGCAGTGAATCCAGGGGGCTCCAAGAGACCCAGTACTTC
J gene: TRBJ2-5
clone size: -
V gene: TRBV25-1
D gene: TRBD1

CDR3 protein: CASHTLRGGTDTQYF
CDR3 DNA: TGTGCCAGCCATACTTTAAGAGGAGGCACAGATACGCAGTATTTT
J gene: TRBJ2-3
clone size: -
V gene: TRBV2
D gene: -

CDR3 protein: CASSLTGDFDGYTF
CDR3 DNA: TGCGCCAGCAGCTTGACAGGGGATTTCGATGGCTACACCTTC
J gene: TRBJ1-2
clone size: -
V gene: TRBV5-1
D gene: TRBD1

CDR3 protein: CASSIDIEAFF
CDR3 DNA: TGTGCCAGCAGCATTGACATTGAAGCTTTCTTT
J gene: TRBJ1-1
clone size: many
V gene: TRBV5-6
D gene: -

CDR3 protein: CASSAGTGGSRNSPLHF
CDR3 DNA: TGTGCCAGCAGCGCCGGGACAGGGGGCTCTAGGAATTCACCCCTCCACTTT
J gene: TRBJ1-6
clone size: -
V gene: TRBV7-9
D gene: TRBD1

CDR3 protein: CAWSVGARDDEKLFF
CDR3 DNA: TGTGCCTGGAGTGTAGGCGCCAGGGATGATGAAAAACTGTTTTTT
J gene: TRBJ1-4
clone size: once
V gene: TRBV30
D gene: -

CDR3 protein: CASVGQVGQPQHF
CDR3 DNA: TGTGCCAGCGTGGGACAGGTAGGGCAGCCCCAGCATTTT
J gene: TRBJ1-5
clone size: -
V gene: TRBV12-3/TRBV12-4
D gene: TRBD1

CDR3 protein: CASSDRQNSNQPQHF
CDR3 DNA: TGTGCCAGTAGCGACAGGCAGAATAGCAATCAGCCCCAGCATTTT
J gene: TRBJ1-5
clone size: -
V gene: TRBV19
D gene: -

CDR3 protein: CTSFPGTAEAYEQYF
CDR3 DNA: TGCACCAGCTTCCCCGGGACAGCCGAAGCCTACGAGCAGTACTTC
J gene: TRBJ2-7
clone size: -
V gene: TRBV1
D gene: -

CDR3 protein: CASSEATGGLAEAFF
CDR3 DNA: TGTGCCAGCAGCGAAGCAACAGGGGGCTTAGCTGAAGCTTTCTTT
J gene: TRBJ1-1
clone size: -
V gene: TRBV9
D gene: TRBD1

CDR3 protein: CSVGGPAQETQYF
CDR3 DNA: TGCAGCGTTGGCGGGCCGGCCCAAGAGACCCAGTACTTC
J gene: TRBJ2-5
clone size: -
V gene: TRBV29-1
D gene: -

CDR3 protein: CAWSVKTLAKNIQYF
CDR3 DNA: TGTGCCTGGAGTGTAAAGACTCTAGCCAAAAACATTCAGTACTTC
J gene: TRBJ2-4
clone size: -
V gene: TRBV30
D gene: -

CDR3 protein: CASSDGQAGVREQFF
CDR3 DNA: TGCGCCAGCAGCGACGGACAGGCCGGGGTGAGGGAGCAGTTCTTC
J gene: TRBJ2-1
clone size: -
V gene: TRBV5-1
D gene: TRBD1

CDR3 protein: CASSQEEGRYNEQFF
CDR3 DNA: TGTGCCAGCAGCCAAGAAGAGGGGAGGTACAATGAGCAGTTCTTC
J gene: TRBJ2-1
clone size: -
V gene: TRBV4-2
D gene: -

CDR3 protein: CASSLVAGGTGELFF
CDR3 DNA: TGTGCCAGCAGCTTAGTGGCAGGGGGTACCGGGGAGCTGTTTTTT
J gene: TRBJ2-2
clone size: -
V gene: TRBV7-2
D gene: TRBD1

CDR3 protein: CASSTSGTGRFQPQHF
CDR3 DNA: TGTGCCAGTAGTACCTCCGGGACAGGGAGGTTTCAGCCCCAGCATTTT
J gene: TRBJ1-5
clone size: -
V gene: TRBV19
D gene: TRBD1

CDR3 protein: CASSDPLGDSNTEAFF
CDR3 DNA: TGTGCCAGCAGCGACCCCTTAGGGGACTCGAACACTGAAGCTTTCTTT
J gene: TRBJ1-1
clone size: -
V gene: TRBV9
D gene: -

CDR3 protein: CASSLRYLNFTDTQYF
CDR3 DNA: TGTGCCAGCAGTCTCCGCTACCTGAATTTCACAGATACGCAGTATTTT
J gene: TRBJ2-3
clone size: -
V gene: TRBV28
D gene: -

CDR3 protein: CASSLDNSLYGYTF
CDR3 DNA: TGTGCCAGCAGCTTAGACAACAGTCTCTATGGCTACACCTTC
J gene: TRBJ1-2
clone size: -
V gene: TRBV7-2
D gene: -